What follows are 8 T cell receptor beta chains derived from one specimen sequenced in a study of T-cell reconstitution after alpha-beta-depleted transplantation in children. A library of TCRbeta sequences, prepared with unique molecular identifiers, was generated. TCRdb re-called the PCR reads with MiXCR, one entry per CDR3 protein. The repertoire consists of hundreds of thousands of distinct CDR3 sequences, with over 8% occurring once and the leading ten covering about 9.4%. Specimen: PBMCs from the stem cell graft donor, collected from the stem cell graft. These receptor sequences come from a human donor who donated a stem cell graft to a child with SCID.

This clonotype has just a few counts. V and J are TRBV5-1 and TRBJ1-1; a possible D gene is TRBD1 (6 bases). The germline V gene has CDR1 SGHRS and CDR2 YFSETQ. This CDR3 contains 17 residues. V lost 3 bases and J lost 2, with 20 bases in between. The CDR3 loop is CASSSGQRGMENTEAFF. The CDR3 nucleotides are TGCGCCAGCAGCTCCGGCCAGAGGGGGATGGAAAACACTGAAGCTTTCTTT.

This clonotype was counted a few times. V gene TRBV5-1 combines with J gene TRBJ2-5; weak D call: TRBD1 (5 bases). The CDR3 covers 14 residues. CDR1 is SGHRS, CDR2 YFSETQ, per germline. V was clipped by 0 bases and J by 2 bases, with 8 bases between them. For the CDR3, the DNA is TGCGCCAGCAGCTTGGCTCCAGGGCAAGAGACCCAGTACTTC. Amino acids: CASSLAPGQETQYF.

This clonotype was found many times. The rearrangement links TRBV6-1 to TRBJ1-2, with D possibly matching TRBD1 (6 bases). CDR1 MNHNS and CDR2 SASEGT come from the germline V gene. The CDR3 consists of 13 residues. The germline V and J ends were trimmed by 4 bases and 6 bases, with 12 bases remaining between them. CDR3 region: CASSADSLNGYTF. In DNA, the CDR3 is TGTGCCAGCAGTGCGGACAGCCTAAATGGCTACACCTTC.

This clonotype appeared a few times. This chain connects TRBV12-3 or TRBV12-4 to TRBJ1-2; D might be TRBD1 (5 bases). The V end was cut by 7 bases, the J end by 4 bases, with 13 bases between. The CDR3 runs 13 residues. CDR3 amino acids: CASTLTASYGYTF. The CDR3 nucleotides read TGTGCCAGCACCCTGACAGCCTCCTATGGCTACACCTTC.

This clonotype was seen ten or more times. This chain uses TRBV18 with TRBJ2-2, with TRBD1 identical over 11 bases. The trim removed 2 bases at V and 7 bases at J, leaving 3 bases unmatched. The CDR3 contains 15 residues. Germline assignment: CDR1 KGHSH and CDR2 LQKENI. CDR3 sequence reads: CASSPGQGAIGELFF. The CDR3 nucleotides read TGTGCCAGCTCACCAGGACAGGGGGCCATCGGGGAGCTGTTTTTT.

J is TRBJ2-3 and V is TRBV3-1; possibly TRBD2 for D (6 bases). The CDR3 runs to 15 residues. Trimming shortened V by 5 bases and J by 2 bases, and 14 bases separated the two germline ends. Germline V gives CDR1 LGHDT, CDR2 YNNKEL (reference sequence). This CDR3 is CASSTTGVPTDTQYF. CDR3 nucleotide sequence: TGTGCCAGCAGCACGACGGGGGTCCCCACAGATACGCAGTATTTT.

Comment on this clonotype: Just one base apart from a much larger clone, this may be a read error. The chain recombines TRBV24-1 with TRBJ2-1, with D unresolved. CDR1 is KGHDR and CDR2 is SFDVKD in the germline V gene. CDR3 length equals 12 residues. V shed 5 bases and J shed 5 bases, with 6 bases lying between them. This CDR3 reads CATSATNNEQFF. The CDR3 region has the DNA TGTGCCACCAGTGCCACGAACAATGAGCAGTTCTTC.

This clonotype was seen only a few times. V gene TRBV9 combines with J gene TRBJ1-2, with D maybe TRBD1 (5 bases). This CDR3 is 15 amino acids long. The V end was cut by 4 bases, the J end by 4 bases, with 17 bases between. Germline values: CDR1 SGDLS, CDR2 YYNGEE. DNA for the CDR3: TGTGCCAGCAGCCCAAGGGGAGGAGACCCCTATGGCTACACCTTC. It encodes CASSPRGGDPYGYTF.